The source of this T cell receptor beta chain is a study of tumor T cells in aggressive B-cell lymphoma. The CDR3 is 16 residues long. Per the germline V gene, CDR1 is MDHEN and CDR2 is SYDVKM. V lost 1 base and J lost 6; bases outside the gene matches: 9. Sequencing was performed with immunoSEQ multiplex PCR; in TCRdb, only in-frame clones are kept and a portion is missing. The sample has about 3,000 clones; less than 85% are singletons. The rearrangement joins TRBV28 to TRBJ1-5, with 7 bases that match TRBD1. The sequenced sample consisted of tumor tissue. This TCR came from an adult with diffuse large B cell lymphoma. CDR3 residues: CASSLLAGGTGQPQHF. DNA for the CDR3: TGTGCCAGCAGTTTATTGGCAGGGGGTACAGGTCAGCCCCAGCATTTT.